A selection of T cell receptor beta chains follows, all from one sample in a study of shared clonotypes between healthy human individuals. Method: immunoSEQ multiplex PCR; TCRdb's copy keeps in-frame clones and lacks some. The data contain 2,500,000 or so clones, 80% to 95% of them singletons. The specimen sequenced was naive CD4+ T cells from PBMCs. The receptors derive from a man between 18 and 29 years old in good health. Some clones in this sample may be carry-over from other donors' samples. Each CDR3 is given with its conserved first and last residue. Fields, in order: V gene, CDR3 protein.

>TRBV12-5
CAITPTVGSPLHF
>TRBV5-1
CASSLGGIRGNEQFF
>TRBV20-1
CSATTGELFF
>TRBV7-9
CASSLARGTAYEQYF
>TRBV5-3
CARSYGGISNQPQHF
>TRBV6-6
CASSLKWTGDYEQYF
>TRBV15
CATSRAPGLAADEQFF
>TRBV11-2
CASSFSRSSYEQYF
>TRBV18
CASSPFSQARRSSGNTIYF
>TRBV5-1
CASSLGPFSGANVLTF
>TRBV6-1
CASIWNSWVNTEAFF
>TRBV5-1
CASSSLWPVGADSPLHF
>TRBV5-1
CASSGQETQYF
>TRBV5-4
CASSSPAAGTAPQYF
>TRBV11-2
CASSPHHEQYF
>TRBV11-3
CASSSRLAGVYEQFF
>TRBV5-6
CASEHSGSYEQYF
>TRBV6-5
CASRDTFGELFF
>TRBV2
CASSVQAYEQYF
>TRBV5-1
CASSFMHGDPDTEAFF
>TRBV7-7
CASSLVSSGRRDEQFF
>TRBV6-6
CASSYSQGANYGYTF
>TRBV18
CASSPRTGEDTQYF
>TRBV7-3
CASRTEAYNEQFF
>TRBV7-3
CASSPGTGGTEAFF
>TRBV11-1
CASSLELATQAQYF
>TRBV5-1
CASSRGGQETQYF
>TRBV28
CASSLLSSVTGELFF
>TRBV6-1
CASVAGGEDTQYF
>TRBV7-2
CASSLAGDGQETQYF
>TRBV29-1
CSAGLAEQFF
>TRBV4-1
CASSRSLSGYPTTNEKLFF
>TRBV7-3
CASSAGVYNEQFF
>TRBV6-1
CASSEARLGINHEQYF
>TRBV29-1
CSVAPGQGRNEQFF
>TRBV2
CASSPIYEQYF